A single sample gave rise to the 27 T cell receptor beta chains below, sequenced in a study of T cells after posttransplantation cyclophosphamide. Assay: immunoSEQ multiplex PCR; the TCRdb copy retains only in-frame clones and omits some. The sample includes some 10,000 clones, roughly 85% of them seen just once. Busulfan-fludarabine conditioning, marrow transplant, and cyclophosphamide on days +3 and +4 were administered. Sample: PBMCs, taken roughly 1,900 days after a stem cell transplant with posttransplant cyclophosphamide. These receptors originate from a female patient in her 40s who received an allogeneic stem cell transplant from a related donor, was CMV-positive, and had no GVHD. Some T cells may be supplied by the graft donor.

This clone was seen only a few times. The rearrangement joins TRBV19 to TRBJ1-3; 8 nucleotides line up with TRBD1. CDR3 length equals 15 residues. Germline lookup yields CDR1 LNHDA and CDR2 SQIVND (reference sequence). Losses at the gene ends were 6 bases for V and 4 bases for J; bases not matched to a gene: 8. Here the CDR3 DNA reads TGTGCCAGTAGCGGACAGGGCTCGAGAGGAAACACCATATATTTT. It yields the protein CASSGQGSRGNTIYF.

V gene TRBV5-5 combines with J gene TRBJ2-5; D might be TRBD2 (7 bases). CDR1 is SGHKS, CDR2 YYEKEE, per germline (reference sequence). Trimming removed 1 base from V and 4 bases from J, with 14 bases in between. This CDR3 contains 15 residues. CDR3 region: CASSLRGGAVETQYF. DNA of the CDR3: TGTGCCAGCAGCTTGCGAGGGGGGGCCGTAGAGACCCAGTACTTC. Based on the CDR3 plus reference TRBV5-5 and TRBJ2-5, the full variable domain is DAGVTQSPTHLIKTRGQQVTLRCSPISGHKSVSWYQQVLGQGPQFIFQYYEKEERGRGNFPDRFSARQFPNYSSELNVNALLLGDSALYLCASSLRGGAVETQYFGPGTRLLVL.

This chain links TRBV5-1 with TRBJ2-2, with 7 positions matching TRBD1. Per germline, CDR1 SGHRS and CDR2 YFSETQ. The V and J ends lost 5 bases and 0 bases, in that order; junction bases with no gene match: 1. The CDR3 is made up of 14 amino acids. CDR3 sequence reads: CASRGQANTGELFF. The CDR3 nucleotides are TGCGCCAGCAGAGGACAGGCGAACACCGGGGAGCTGTTTTTT. Full variable domain (remainder filled in from reference TRBV5-1 and TRBJ2-2): KAGVTQTPRYLIKTRGQQVTLSCSPISGHRSVSWYQQTPGQGLQFLFEYFSETQRNKGNFPGRFSGRQFSNSRSEMNVSTLELGDSALYLCASRGQANTGELFFGEGSRLTVL.

This rearrangement joins TRBV5-4 to TRBJ1-1, with D maybe TRBD1 (6 bases). The CDR3 has 14 amino acids. Trimming stripped 4 bases from V and 0 bases from J, with 10 bases between. From germline, CDR1 is SGHNT and CDR2 YYREEE (reference sequence). The CDR3 DNA follows: TGTGCCAGCAGCGCCGGGACATTGAACACTGAAGCTTTCTTT. Its protein product is CASSAGTLNTEAFF.

This chain joins TRBV29-1 and TRBJ2-5; weak D call: TRBD1 (5 bases). The CDR3 is made up of 14 amino acids. The germline V gene has CDR1 SQVTM and CDR2 ANQGSEA. Trimming removed 4 bases from V and 1 base from J, with 13 bases in between. The CDR3 is CSVAKGSLQETQYF. CDR3 DNA sequence: TGCAGCGTTGCGAAGGGGTCGCTCCAAGAGACCCAGTACTTC.

The V gene is TRBV5-1, the J gene TRBJ2-5; a weak D match, TRBD1 (6 bases). In germline, CDR1 is SGHRS, CDR2 YFSETQ. The CDR3 is 16 amino acids. V lost 2 bases and J 2 bases, leaving 16 bases between the germline ends. CDR3 coding DNA: TGCGCCAGCAGCTTACACGCGACAGGAGCTCAAGAGACCCAGTACTTC. This codes for CASSLHATGAQETQYF.

The gene calls are TRBV7-2 and TRBJ1-2, with 8 bases fitting TRBD1. The germline CDR1 and CDR2 sequences are SGHTA and FQGNSA. Trimming removed 5 bases from V and 2 bases from J; junction bases left unmatched: 13. There are 17 residues in the CDR3. CDR3 sequence (DNA): TGTGCCAGCAGCATTAGGACAGGGCGGACCCTCAACTATGGCTACACCTTC. Protein product: CASSIRTGRTLNYGYTF.

This chain connects TRBV7-9 to TRBJ1-4; 7 nucleotides line up with TRBD1. Germline trimming cut 3 bases from V and 6 bases from J; bases unmatched to any gene: 4. Looked up from germline, CDR1 is SEHNR and CDR2 is FQNEAQ (reference sequence). The CDR3 has 14 residues. CDR3 DNA: TGTGCCAGCAGCTTGGTCAGGGGGGATGAAAAACTGTTTTTT. This encodes CASSLVRGDEKLFF.

V and J are TRBV5-1 and TRBJ2-7, with 9 bases identical to TRBD1. Trimming at V came to 4 bases and at J to 1 base, leaving 9 bases not matched to a gene. Germline values: CDR1 SGHRS, CDR2 YFSETQ. This CDR3 is built from 16 residues. This chain's CDR3 is CASSALTGGSSYEQYF. CDR3 coding DNA: TGCGCCAGCAGCGCATTGACAGGGGGTTCGTCCTACGAGCAGTACTTC.

This rearrangement joins TRBV4-3 to TRBJ2-7; no reliable D call. V was cut by 4 bases and J by 6 bases, with 13 bases left in between. This CDR3 has 13 amino acids. Germline V gene sequence: CDR1 LGHNA, CDR2 YSLEER. The CDR3 nucleotides read TGCGCCAGCAGCCCCAGGCTCCTTACCGAGCAGTACTTC. Residues: CASSPRLLTEQYF.

The chain links TRBV11-3 to TRBJ2-3; possible D gene TRBD1, 6 bases. The germline V gene has CDR1 SGHNT and CDR2 YENEEA. The germline V and J ends were trimmed by 7 bases and 4 bases, with 21 bases remaining between them. The CDR3 is made up of 16 amino acids. CDR3 nucleotides: TGTGCCAGCACCCCCATTTTTGGGGGCCCCCCAGATACGCAGTATTTT. Its translation is CASTPIFGGPPDTQYF. The variable domain in full, with the rest retrieved from reference TRBV11-3 and TRBJ2-3, is EAGVVQSPRYKIIEKKQPVAFWCNPISGHNTLYWYLQNLGQGPELLIRYENEEAVDDSQLPKDRFSAERLKGVDSTLKIQPAELGDSAVYLCASTPIFGGPPDTQYFGPGTRLTVL.

The sample holds a few counts of this clone. CDR3 in amino acids: CASSLEIGGGYGYTF. The CDR3 DNA follows: TGCGCCAGCAGCTTGGAGATTGGAGGAGGCTATGGCTACACCTTC. V and J are TRBV5-1 and TRBJ1-2; D remains ambiguous. CDR1 is SGHRS, CDR2 YFSETQ, per germline. Trimming removed 0 bases from V and 4 bases from J, with 13 bases in between. The CDR3 sequence is 15 residues long.

J is TRBJ2-3 and V is TRBV7-2; D remains unclear. The germline gives CDR1 SGHTA, CDR2 FQGNSA. Trimming took 5 bases from V and 0 from J, leaving 9 bases between them. This CDR3 contains 14 residues. The CDR3 sequence: CASSVSFSTDTQYF. The CDR3 coding sequence is TGTGCCAGCAGCGTTAGCTTTAGCACAGATACGCAGTATTTT.

The CDR3 sequence is CASSTDRGTDTQYF. The CDR3 nucleotides read TGCGCCAGCAGCACGGACAGGGGGACAGATACGCAGTATTTT. The rearrangement links TRBV5-1 to TRBJ2-3; 10 bases agree with TRBD1. J was trimmed by 3 bases and V by 4 bases; bases with no gene match: 2. Germline CDR1 is SGHRS and CDR2 is YFSETQ. There are 14 residues in the CDR3. Drawing the rest from reference TRBV5-1 and TRBJ2-3, the complete variable domain is KAGVTQTPRYLIKTRGQQVTLSCSPISGHRSVSWYQQTPGQGLQFLFEYFSETQRNKGNFPGRFSGRQFSNSRSEMNVSTLELGDSALYLCASSTDRGTDTQYFGPGTRLTVL.

V is TRBV7-2 and J is TRBJ2-7, with D possibly matching TRBD2 (5 bases). Trimming cost V 6 bases and J 4 bases, with 16 bases left between them. This CDR3 is built from 14 residues. Germline assignment: CDR1 SGHTA and CDR2 FQGNSA. The CDR3 reads CASSQRARVYEQYF. CDR3 in DNA: TGTGCCAGCAGTCAAAGGGCGAGGGTTTACGAGCAGTACTTC. Drawing the rest from reference TRBV7-2 and TRBJ2-7, the complete variable domain is GAGVSQSPSNKVTEKGKDVELRCDPISGHTALYWYRQSLGQGLEFLIYFQGNSAPDKSGLPSDRFSAERTGGSVSTLTIQRTQQEDSAVYLCASSQRARVYEQYFGPGTRLTVT.

The rearrangement joins TRBV19 to TRBJ1-2; 8 bases are a match to TRBD1. The CDR3 runs to 14 residues. Looked up from germline, CDR1 is LNHDA and CDR2 is SQIVND (reference sequence). The J segment lost 7 bases and the V segment lost 5 bases, leaving 9 bases of the junction unmatched. This chain's CDR3 is CASSHQGARIGYTF. CDR3 DNA: TGTGCCAGTAGTCACCAGGGGGCGCGTATTGGCTACACCTTC.

The chain couples TRBV19 to TRBJ2-3; 9 nucleotides agree with TRBD1. Germline V gene data show CDR1 as LNHDA and CDR2 as SQIVND (reference sequence). This CDR3 is 13 amino acids long. The J segment lost 2 bases and the V segment lost 8 bases, leaving 2 bases of the junction unmatched. The chain's CDR3 is CASGQGPTDTQYF. CDR3 DNA sequence: TGTGCCAGTGGACAGGGGCCCACAGATACGCAGTATTTT. The full variable domain, in which reference TRBV19 and TRBJ2-3 provide the parts outside the CDR3, is DGGITQSPKYLFRKEGQNVTLSCEQNLNHDAMYWYRQDPGQGLRLIYYSQIVNDFQKGDIAEGYSVSREKKESFPLTVTSAQKNPTAFYLCASGQGPTDTQYFGPGTRLTVL.

The gene calls are TRBV11-2 and TRBJ2-7; 8 bases are a match to TRBD1. The germline CDR1 and CDR2 sequences are SGHAT and FQNNGV. J was trimmed by 2 bases and V by 3 bases; bases with no gene match: 9. This CDR3 contains 16 residues. The CDR3 loop is CASSFFGQGRAYEQYF. CDR3 bases: TGTGCCAGCAGCTTTTTTGGACAGGGCCGAGCCTACGAGCAGTACTTC.

The chain recombines TRBV7-2 with TRBJ1-3; D is undetermined. This CDR3 comprises 14 residues. V lost 4 bases and J lost 2, with 9 bases in between. Germline CDR1 reads SGHTA; CDR2 reads FQGNSA. The DNA of the CDR3 is TGTGCCAGCAGCTCCTCCTATGCTGGAAACACCATATATTTT. It codes for CASSSSYAGNTIYF.

This clone was found once. The chain has TRBV27 and TRBJ2-3, with TRBD1 matching over 7 bases. The CDR3 is 15 amino acids. Unmatched junction bases numbered 5, after V lost 5 bases and J lost 0 bases. Germline CDR1 is MNHEY and CDR2 is SMNVEV (reference sequence). CDR3 in DNA: TGTGCCAGCAGTCCCGAGGGACAGAGCACAGATACGCAGTATTTT. It translates to CASSPEGQSTDTQYF.

V usage is TRBV5-1 and J usage is TRBJ1-4; 7 nucleotides agree with TRBD1. The J segment lost 2 bases and the V segment lost 5 bases, leaving 12 bases of the junction unmatched. The CDR3 is 17 residues long. CDR1 and CDR2 (germline): SGHRS, YFSETQ. As DNA, the CDR3 is TGCGCCAGCAGTTTCGACAGGGATCGGATCACTAATGAAAAACTGTTTTTT. This translates into CASSFDRDRITNEKLFF.

This clone was recorded only once. Other nucleotide sequences in the sample specify the same CDR3. The rearrangement joins TRBV7-9 to TRBJ1-3, with D perhaps TRBD1 (6 bases). Germline V gene sequence: CDR1 SEHNR, CDR2 FQNEAQ (reference sequence). V shed 5 bases and J shed 0 bases, with 14 bases lying between them. The CDR3 is 16 amino acids. DNA of the CDR3: TGTGCCAGCAGCCCCCTACAGGGCAGCTCTGGAAACACCATATATTTT. Translating gives CASSPLQGSSGNTIYF.

This clone was found a few times. The J gene is TRBJ2-2, the V gene TRBV10-1; 10 bases match TRBD1. V trimming: 8 bases; J trimming: 5 bases; junction bases outside the gene matches: 11. The CDR3 extends over 16 amino acids. In germline, CDR1 is WNHNN, CDR2 SYGVQD (reference sequence). CDR3 region: CASLGSDRGKTGELFF. DNA of the CDR3: TGCGCCAGCCTTGGGTCGGACAGGGGGAAAACCGGGGAGCTGTTTTTT.

This chain joins TRBV2 and TRBJ2-1, with a weak D call TRBD1 (6 bases). Germline V gene lookup returns CDR1 SNHLY and CDR2 FYNNEI. The CDR3 is 14 residues long. The ends were cut back, 3 bases at V and 8 bases at J, with 14 bases in the middle. Written as DNA, the CDR3 is TGTGCCAGCAGTGATCTGTCCGCAGGGGATGAGCAGTTCTTC. This translates into CASSDLSAGDEQFF.

The chain recombines TRBV7-9 with TRBJ1-2; 9 bases are a match to TRBD1. The ends lost 5 bases at V and 8 bases at J; junction bases unmatched: 9. This CDR3 is 14 amino acids long. Germline CDR1 reads SEHNR; CDR2 reads FQNEAQ (reference sequence). CDR3 in amino acids: CASSATGTGWGYTF. CDR3 nucleotide sequence: TGTGCCAGCAGCGCCACCGGGACAGGGTGGGGCTACACCTTC. Variable domain in full (rest from reference TRBV7-9 and TRBJ1-2): DTGVSQNPRHKITKRGQNVTFRCDPISEHNRLYWYRQTLGQGPEFLTYFQNEAQLEKSRLLSDRFSAERPKGSFSTLEIQRTEQGDSAMYLCASSATGTGWGYTFGSGTRLTVV.

This clone was seen a handful of times. The chain recombines TRBV11-2 with TRBJ2-7; D perhaps matches TRBD2 (5 bases). CDR1 is SGHAT, CDR2 FQNNGV, per germline. V lost 3 bases, J lost 0 bases, and 6 bases lay in between. This CDR3 region has 13 residues. The CDR3 bases are TGTGCCAGCAGCTTTGAGGGCTCCTACGAGCAGTACTTC. Translation: CASSFEGSYEQYF.

The V and J genes are TRBV18 and TRBJ1-3; D perhaps matches TRBD1 (5 bases). Per germline, CDR1 KGHSH and CDR2 LQKENI. With 6 bases removed from V and 0 bases from J, the gap between germline ends came to 12 bases. This CDR3 region has 15 residues. The CDR3 DNA sequence: TGTGCCAGCTCCGGTCAGGGAAACTCTGGAAACACCATATATTTT. As protein: CASSGQGNSGNTIYF.